This passage covers 18 T cell receptor beta chains from one sample sequenced in a study of blood T cell repertoires in COVID-19. This table comes from immunoSEQ multiplex PCR, and its TCRdb copy is limited to in-frame clones, with some not included. The table shows some 42,000 clones, with roughly 81% occurring only once. The sample consisted of peripheral blood. The receptor set was obtained from a woman in her seventies with acute or convalescent COVID-19.

The gene calls are TRBV19 and TRBJ2-3, with TRBD2 identical over 8 bases. CDR1 is LNHDA and CDR2 is SQIVND in the germline V gene (reference sequence). There are 15 residues in the CDR3. J gave up 0 bases and V 5 bases, and 4 bases lay outside the gene matches. CDR3 DNA sequence: TGTGCCAGTAGTGCGATAGCGGGAAGCACAGATACGCAGTATTTT. This encodes CASSAIAGSTDTQYF.

Concerning this clone itself: One junction end does not reproduce the germline sequence, and a read error may be involved. This chain uses TRBV10-3 with TRBJ1-5; D gene unclear. CDR1 is ENHRY, CDR2 SYGVKD, per germline. The CDR3 loop spans 13 amino acids. The CDR3 sequence: CAISGEGNQPQHF. CDR3 nucleotide sequence: TGTGCCATCAGTGGGGAGGGCAACCAGCCCCAGCATTTT.

The chain couples TRBV10-3 to TRBJ2-2, with TRBD1 identical over 9 bases. The CDR3 covers 15 residues. The germline gives CDR1 ENHRY, CDR2 SYGVKD. The V segment lost 6 bases and the J segment 1 base; nucleotides outside the gene matches: 3. The CDR3 DNA reads as TGTGCCATCAGCCCGACAGGGGGGAACACCGGGGAGCTGTTTTTT. Protein: CAISPTGGNTGELFF.

The rearrangement links TRBV18 to TRBJ1-4, with a weak D call TRBD1 (5 bases). V lost 3 bases, J lost 0 bases, and 8 bases lay in between. Germline V CDR1 and CDR2: KGHSH, LQKENI. This CDR3 spans 15 amino acids. DNA of the CDR3: TGTGCCAGCTCACCCGACAGAGCAACTAATGAAAAACTGTTTTTT. Its protein product is CASSPDRATNEKLFF.

V and J are TRBV5-4 and TRBJ2-7; 9 bases align to TRBD1. Germline lookup yields CDR1 SGHNT and CDR2 YYREEE (reference sequence). The CDR3 loop spans 15 amino acids. The V segment lost 1 base and the J segment 5 bases; nucleotides outside the gene matches: 7. In DNA, the CDR3 is TGTGCCAGCAGCTTGACCGGGACAGGGAACGACGAGCAGTACTTC. It codes for CASSLTGTGNDEQYF.

The V call is TRBV25-1, the J call TRBJ2-7, with D tentatively TRBD1 (5 bases). Trimming removed 6 bases from V and 6 bases from J, with 9 bases in between. CDR1 MGHDK and CDR2 SYGVNS come from the germline V gene. The CDR3 sequence is 11 residues long. CDR3 coding DNA: TGTGCCAGCAGGGGGCCGGGCGAGCAGTACTTC. This encodes CASRGPGEQYF.

V usage is TRBV5-5 and J usage is TRBJ1-1; the D is unclear. The V end was cut by 4 bases, the J end by 3 bases, with 10 bases between. Germline V gene lookup returns CDR1 SGHKS and CDR2 YYEKEE (reference sequence). The CDR3 has 13 amino acids. CDR3 sequence reads: CASSPRSHTEAFF. CDR3 DNA sequence: TGTGCCAGCAGCCCCCGGAGTCACACTGAAGCTTTCTTT.

The chain links TRBV19 to TRBJ2-1, with TRBD2 matching over 7 bases. V was clipped by 4 bases and J by 1 base; unmatched bases: 4. Germline CDR1 and CDR2: LNHDA and SQIVND (reference sequence). CDR3 length equals 15 residues. The CDR3 nucleotides read TGTGCCAGTAGTAGGGACTACCAGTCCTACAATGAGCAGTTCTTC. Amino acid sequence: CASSRDYQSYNEQFF. Supplemented by reference TRBV19 and TRBJ2-1, the full variable domain reads DGGITQSPKYLFRKEGQNVTLSCEQNLNHDAMYWYRQDPGQGLRLIYYSQIVNDFQKGDIAEGYSVSREKKESFPLTVTSAQKNPTAFYLCASSRDYQSYNEQFFGPGTRLTVL.

This clone was detected once. This chain uses TRBV5-5 with TRBJ2-2; TRBD1 matches 10 bases. Per the germline V gene, CDR1 is SGHKS and CDR2 is YYEKEE (reference sequence). V shed 7 bases and J 7 bases; nucleotides not matched to a gene: 10. The CDR3 covers 15 residues. CDR3 sequence: CASLLSTGGGGELFF. The CDR3 DNA follows: TGTGCCAGCCTTCTCTCGACAGGGGGCGGCGGGGAGCTGTTTTTT.

This chain links TRBV27 with TRBJ2-7; TRBD2 matches at 10 bases. Germline-derived CDR1 and CDR2 are MNHEY and SMNVEV (reference sequence). The CDR3 consists of 17 residues. V gave up 2 bases and J gave up 5 bases; unmatched junction bases: 12. CDR3 bases: TGTGCCAGCAGTTTAGTGCCAGCGGGAGGGCCAGGGGACGAGCAGTACTTC. Translated: CASSLVPAGGPGDEQYF.

A few counts support this clone. V and J are TRBV2 and TRBJ1-5; D is perhaps TRBD1 (6 bases). The CDR3 covers 13 residues. The V end was cut by 8 bases, the J end by 10 bases, with 18 bases between. CDR1 and CDR2 from the germline V gene are SNHLY and FYNNEI. CDR3 nucleotides: TGTGCCAGCGGGGACATCAGGGGCAACCCCCAGCATTTT. Translated: CASGDIRGNPQHF.

In its sample, this clone was seen once. The chain links TRBV3-1 (or the pseudogene TRBV3-2) to TRBJ2-3, with 10 bases identical to TRBD2. The V gene's germline CDR1 is LGHDT and CDR2 YNNKEL (reference sequence). The CDR3 runs to 16 residues. Trimming took 1 base from V and 2 from J; bases not matched to a gene: 3. CDR3 sequence reads: CASSQGTSGNTDTQYF. In DNA, the CDR3 is TGTGCCAGCAGCCAAGGGACTAGCGGAAACACAGATACGCAGTATTTT.

V usage is TRBV19 and J usage is TRBJ2-1; D not resolved. Germline V lookup: CDR1 LNHDA, CDR2 SQIVND (reference sequence). This CDR3 is built from 13 residues. V lost 3 bases to trimming and J lost 6 bases, with 9 bases between them. The CDR3 reads CASSIFPSNEQFF. The CDR3 nucleotides are TGTGCCAGTAGTATCTTTCCTAGCAATGAGCAGTTCTTC.

The rearrangement joins TRBV2 to TRBJ1-2; D remains unclear. The germline V gene has CDR1 SNHLY and CDR2 FYNNEI. V dropped 6 bases and J dropped 0 bases, with 14 bases sitting between them. The CDR3 runs to 15 residues. The CDR3 nucleotides read TGTGCCAGCAGCAAAGAGGTATCCGCTAACTATGGCTACACCTTC. Protein sequence: CASSKEVSANYGYTF.

The rearrangement uses TRBV5-1 and TRBJ1-1; D gene unclear. The CDR3 totals 14 residues. Looked up from germline, CDR1 is SGHRS and CDR2 is YFSETQ. V was shortened by 0 bases and J by 3 bases, with 9 bases between the two germline ends. For the CDR3, the DNA is TGCGCCAGCAGCTTGGGGCTGGGAGACACTGAAGCTTTCTTT. It specifies CASSLGLGDTEAFF.

This chain links TRBV19 with TRBJ1-6; tentative D call: TRBD1 (5 bases). V lost 5 bases, J lost 7 bases, and 18 bases lay in between. Per germline, CDR1 LNHDA and CDR2 SQIVND (reference sequence). The CDR3 spans 16 residues. The CDR3 bases are TGTGCCAGTAGTCACCCGTCGGCAGGGTCCAATTCACCCCTCCACTTT. Protein sequence: CASSHPSAGSNSPLHF. Together with reference TRBV19 and TRBJ1-6, the CDR3 gives the full variable domain: DGGITQSPKYLFRKEGQNVTLSCEQNLNHDAMYWYRQDPGQGLRLIYYSQIVNDFQKGDIAEGYSVSREKKESFPLTVTSAQKNPTAFYLCASSHPSAGSNSPLHFGNGTRLTVT.

The gene calls are TRBV6-5 and TRBJ1-1; D uncertain. Germline lookup yields CDR1 MNHEY and CDR2 SVGAGI. The CDR3 contains 14 residues. The V gene lost 6 bases and the J gene lost 0 bases, with 11 bases spanning the gap. CDR3 nucleotides: TGTGCCAGCAGCCGACGGGGAGTGAACACTGAAGCTTTCTTT. It translates to CASSRRGVNTEAFF.

The chain employs TRBV7-9 and TRBJ1-5; D might be TRBD1 (6 bases). The germline V gene has CDR1 SEHNR and CDR2 FQNEAQ (reference sequence). The CDR3 is 13 residues long. The V gene lost 6 bases and the J gene lost 5 bases, with 11 bases spanning the gap. The CDR3 DNA reads TGTGCCAGCAGGACAGGTGTGGATCAGCCCCAGCATTTT. Encoded protein: CASRTGVDQPQHF.